These 5 T cell receptor beta chains originate from one sample sequenced in a study of blood T cell repertoires in COVID-19. The table came from immunoSEQ multiplex PCR; TCRdb's copy has only in-frame clones and leaves some out. The repertoire has a few hundred thousand clones, around 82% of them found once; the top ten carry 0.87%. The sample comprised peripheral blood. These receptors all come from a human donor with COVID-19, enrolled during active disease. The donor label of this sample is uncertain.

This rearrangement joins TRBV2 to TRBJ1-2, with D maybe TRBD1 (6 bases). The CDR3 is 13 residues long. The germline gives CDR1 SNHLY, CDR2 FYNNEI. V was shortened by 3 bases and J by 3 bases, with 8 bases between the two germline ends. The CDR3: CASSEYRDYGYTF. In DNA form, the CDR3 reads TGTGCCAGCAGTGAGTACAGGGACTATGGCTACACCTTC.

V and J are TRBV3-1 (or the pseudogene TRBV3-2) and TRBJ1-1; D gene uncertain. Germline V gene lookup returns CDR1 LGHDT and CDR2 YNNKEL (reference sequence). V lost 0 bases and J 9 bases, leaving 8 bases between the germline ends. The length of the CDR3 is 12 residues. CDR3 residues: CASSQESAKAFF. Here the CDR3 DNA reads TGTGCCAGCAGCCAAGAAAGCGCGAAAGCTTTCTTT.

V is TRBV7-3 and J is TRBJ2-3, with TRBD2 matching over 11 bases. Trimming took 4 bases from V and 0 from J; bases not matched to a gene: 9. The CDR3 contains 18 residues. In germline, CDR1 is SGHTA, CDR2 FQGTGA. The CDR3 here is CASSSLAGGVRSTDTQYF. DNA of the CDR3: TGTGCCAGCAGCTCCCTAGCGGGAGGAGTACGGAGCACAGATACGCAGTATTTT.

This clone was seen repeatedly, ten times or more. This chain links TRBV5-1 with TRBJ2-7; 10 nucleotides line up with TRBD2. The CDR3 extends over 16 amino acids. Germline V gene sequence: CDR1 SGHRS, CDR2 YFSETQ. Losses at the gene ends were 3 bases for V and 2 bases for J; bases not matched to a gene: 8. The DNA of the CDR3 is TGCGCCAGCAGCTCGGGACTAGCGCCATCACCCTACGAGCAGTACTTC. It codes for CASSSGLAPSPYEQYF.

J is TRBJ1-4 and V is TRBV15, with D possibly matching TRBD1 (5 bases). The CDR3 length is 16 residues. Germline CDR1 is LNHNV and CDR2 is YYDKDF (reference sequence). V lost 5 bases and J 4 bases, leaving 17 bases between the germline ends. CDR3 in amino acids: CATSPQDTKINEKLFF. CDR3 nucleotides: TGTGCCACCAGCCCCCAGGACACGAAGATTAATGAAAAACTGTTTTTT.